What follows are 32 T cell receptor beta chains derived from one specimen sequenced in a study of cytomegalovirus exposure and HLA in healthy donors (dated by TCRdb to about 2017). Library preparation employed the immunoSEQ multiplex PCR assay. For the multiplex PCR, a mixture combining 60 forward primers for TCR Vbeta segments and 13 reverse primers for TCR Jbeta segments was used. Not all clones reach the TCRdb copy of this immuneACCESS table, which keeps in-frame sequences only. Checked studies attribute under half of the gap to unresolved V genes and leave the rest unexplained. For this sample the table gives approximately 110,000 clones, of which about 70% were detected only once. The ten largest clones capture less than 4.5% of the sample. Specimen: PBMCs. The receptor source for this set is a middle-aged woman in good health and CMV-seronegative.

The genes are TRBV6-1 and TRBJ2-7, with TRBD1 matching over 11 bases. Trimming at V came to 6 bases and at J to 3 bases, leaving 7 bases not matched to a gene. CDR3 size: 15 residues. The germline gives CDR1 MNHNS, CDR2 SASEGT. The CDR3 DNA is TGTGCCAGCAGACCTGGGACAGGGGGTTTCTACGAGCAGTACTTC. It is translated as CASRPGTGGFYEQYF.

This clone was detected only a few times. The chain links TRBV7-9 to TRBJ2-2, with a tentative D call TRBD1 (7 bases). The CDR3 is 15 residues long. CDR1 and CDR2 (germline): SEHNR, FQNEAQ (reference sequence). Trimming took 6 bases from V and 3 from J, leaving 14 bases between them. CDR3 amino acids: CASRRQGLDTGELFF. DNA of the CDR3: TGTGCCAGCAGACGACAGGGACTTGACACCGGGGAGCTGTTTTTT.

The V call is TRBV29-1, the J call TRBJ2-5; the match to TRBD1 covers 8 bases. This CDR3 spans 13 amino acids. J lost 5 bases, V lost 6 bases, and 8 bases had no gene match. The germline V gene has CDR1 SQVTM and CDR2 ANQGSEA. CDR3 nucleotide sequence: TGCAGCGTCGAACAACAGGGGGTGGAGACCCAGTACTTC. Residues: CSVEQQGVETQYF.

The CDR3 nucleotides read TGTGCCAGCAGCTTAGCGTCAGCGGGCCGGCTGGTTGAGCAGTACTTC. It specifies CASSLASAGRLVEQYF. This chain links TRBV7-2 with TRBJ2-7, with a tentative D call TRBD2 (6 bases). This CDR3 comprises 16 residues. Trimming shortened V by 0 bases and J by 7 bases, and 19 bases separated the two germline ends. Germline CDR1 reads SGHTA; CDR2 reads FQGNSA. Combining the CDR3 with reference TRBV7-2 and TRBJ2-7 gives the whole variable domain GAGVSQSPSNKVTEKGKDVELRCDPISGHTALYWYRQSLGQGLEFLIYFQGNSAPDKSGLPSDRFSAERTGGSVSTLTIQRTQQEDSAVYLCASSLASAGRLVEQYFGPGTRLTVT.

The rearrangement uses TRBV19 and TRBJ1-2, with 7 nucleotides matching TRBD1. CDR3 size: 14 residues. V lost 6 bases, J lost 4 bases, and 8 bases stayed unmatched. The germline CDR1 and CDR2 sequences are LNHDA and SQIVND (reference sequence). The DNA for the CDR3 is TGTGCCAGTAGACTCGACCGGGACAGCTATGGCTACACCTTC. This codes for CASRLDRDSYGYTF.

V and J are TRBV6-6 and TRBJ2-2; no definite D call. The CDR3 length is 16 residues. Germline CDR1 MNHNY, CDR2 SVGAGI (reference sequence). The V gene lost 2 bases and the J gene lost 4 bases, with 14 bases spanning the gap. DNA of the CDR3: TGTGCCAGCAGTTACCCAGTTGGGTCGGGCACCGGGGAGCTGTTTTTT. Its translation is CASSYPVGSGTGELFF.

V and J are TRBV2 and TRBJ2-5, with D maybe TRBD1 (5 bases). Germline CDR1 reads SNHLY; CDR2 reads FYNNEI. The length of the CDR3 is 14 residues. V was pared by 5 bases and J by 1 base, with 11 bases between. CDR3 DNA sequence: TGTGCCAGCAGTCCCCACAGGAGCCAAGAGACCCAGTACTTC. Translating gives CASSPHRSQETQYF.

The chain carries TRBV10-3 and TRBJ1-1, with a possible D match to TRBD1 (6 bases). Germline V lookup: CDR1 ENHRY, CDR2 SYGVKD. The CDR3 covers 14 residues. Trimming removed 7 bases at V and 0 bases at J, with 12 bases between. In DNA form, the CDR3 reads TGTGCCATCATGGACAGCGGTATGAACACTGAAGCTTTCTTT. It encodes CAIMDSGMNTEAFF.

The chain recombines TRBV14 with TRBJ2-5; 9 bases align to TRBD1. V was pared by 8 bases and J by 1 base, with 14 bases of the junction left unmatched. From germline, CDR1 is SGHDN and CDR2 FVKESK. This CDR3 is 17 amino acids long. CDR3 region: CASSQGALTGRQETQYF. The CDR3 nucleotides are TGTGCCAGCTCACAGGGGGCCCTGACAGGGCGCCAAGAGACCCAGTACTTC.

The J gene is TRBJ1-2, the V gene TRBV5-6; tentatively, D is TRBD1 (6 bases). This CDR3 has 14 residues. V was pared by 4 bases and J by 4 bases, with 14 bases between. Germline CDR1 SGHDT, CDR2 YYEEEE. CDR3 in DNA: TGTGCCAGCAGCAAAGGACAGCCCGGCTATGGCTACACCTTC. It translates to CASSKGQPGYGYTF.

The genes are TRBV6-5 and TRBJ1-1, with 7 bases lining up with TRBD1. CDR3 size: 14 residues. CDR1 and CDR2 from the germline V gene are MNHEY and SVGAGI. Trimming took 7 bases from V and 5 from J; bases not matched to a gene: 10. This chain's CDR3 is CASKGQSSGTEAFF. In DNA form, the CDR3 reads TGTGCCAGCAAGGGACAGAGCTCTGGGACTGAAGCTTTCTTT.

CDR3 sequence reads: CASSFGVGQQNTGELFF. The CDR3 region has the DNA TGTGCCAGCAGCTTCGGTGTGGGGCAGCAAAACACCGGGGAGCTGTTTTTT. The chain uses TRBV5-8 and TRBJ2-2; D possibly corresponds to TRBD1 (5 bases). Germline CDR1 is SGHTS and CDR2 is YDEGEE. The CDR3 covers 17 residues. V was shortened by 2 bases and J by 2 bases, with 16 bases between the two germline ends.

This clone was seen a few times. This chain uses TRBV19 with TRBJ1-2; 10 nucleotides align to TRBD1. From germline, CDR1 is LNHDA and CDR2 SQIVND (reference sequence). V dropped 6 bases and J dropped 4; count of bases not matched to a gene: 17. The CDR3 has 18 residues. For the CDR3, the DNA is TGTGCCAGTAGCGACCGGAAAGGACAGGGGGTTCTCAGCTATGGCTACACCTTC. It translates to CASSDRKGQGVLSYGYTF.

The CDR3 here is CASSLPDRATYEQYF. The CDR3 coding sequence is TGTGCCAGCAGCTTGCCGGACAGGGCAACCTACGAGCAGTACTTC. The chain joins TRBV5-5 to TRBJ2-7; 8 bases agree with TRBD1. Germline trimming cut 1 base from V and 2 bases from J; bases unmatched to any gene: 5. CDR1 and CDR2 from the germline V gene are SGHKS and YYEKEE (reference sequence). The CDR3 contains 15 residues.

The chain is built from TRBV6-6 and TRBJ1-1, with a weak D call TRBD1 (6 bases). In germline, CDR1 is MNHNY, CDR2 SVGAGI (reference sequence). Trimming shortened V by 6 bases and J by 5 bases, and 13 bases separated the two germline ends. This CDR3 is 13 amino acids long. The CDR3 bases are TGTGCCAGCAGCCACAGGGTGGGGACTGAAGCTTTCTTT. Its translation is CASSHRVGTEAFF.

This sequence joins TRBV28 and TRBJ2-7, with D possibly being TRBD2 (7 bases). The V and J ends lost 2 bases and 3 bases respectively, with 11 bases between them. Looked up from germline, CDR1 is MDHEN and CDR2 is SYDVKM. The length of the CDR3 is 14 residues. The chain's CDR3 is CASSLRGGNYEQYF. CDR3 nucleotide sequence: TGTGCCAGCAGTTTACGCGGGGGCAACTACGAGCAGTACTTC. The whole variable domain, filled in from reference TRBV28 and TRBJ2-7, reads DVKVTQSSRYLVKRTGEKVFLECVQDMDHENMFWYRQDPGLGLRLIYFSYDVKMKEKGDIPEGYSVSREKKERFSLILESASTNQTSMYLCASSLRGGNYEQYFGPGTRLTVT.

The gene calls are TRBV19 and TRBJ1-1; D gene uncertain. Germline V gene sequence: CDR1 LNHDA, CDR2 SQIVND (reference sequence). V was trimmed by 2 bases and J by 1 base, leaving 8 bases between them. The CDR3 runs 14 residues. The CDR3 coding sequence is TGTGCCAGTAGTATATACGGGAGGAACACTGAAGCTTTCTTT. Its translation is CASSIYGRNTEAFF. Supplemented by reference TRBV19 and TRBJ1-1, the full variable domain reads DGGITQSPKYLFRKEGQNVTLSCEQNLNHDAMYWYRQDPGQGLRLIYYSQIVNDFQKGDIAEGYSVSREKKESFPLTVTSAQKNPTAFYLCASSIYGRNTEAFFGQGTRLTVV.

CDR3 coding DNA: TGTGCCAGCAGCCCTGGAGGCCACAGGGTCCCCTACGAGCAGTACTTC. It codes for CASSPGGHRVPYEQYF. V gene TRBV9 combines with J gene TRBJ2-7; D perhaps matches TRBD1 (6 bases). Germline CDR1 and CDR2: SGDLS and YYNGEE. V dropped 4 bases and J dropped 2 bases, with 19 bases sitting between them. There are 16 residues in the CDR3.

This chain connects TRBV28 to TRBJ1-1; 8 bases agree with TRBD1. Per the germline V gene, CDR1 is MDHEN and CDR2 is SYDVKM. V lost 5 bases to trimming and J lost 4 bases; unmatched junction nucleotides: 6. The CDR3 totals 14 residues. CDR3 loop: CASSTTGGSTEAFF. In DNA form, the CDR3 reads TGTGCCAGCAGTACTACAGGGGGAAGCACTGAAGCTTTCTTT.

The rearrangement joins TRBV5-1 to TRBJ2-3, with a tentative D call TRBD2 (6 bases). The CDR3 has 16 residues. Trimming took off 4 bases at V and 0 bases at J, with 15 bases between the two ends. The V gene's germline CDR1 is SGHRS and CDR2 YFSETQ. In DNA form, the CDR3 reads TGCGCCAGCAGCCTGGGACTCCTCAAAAGCACAGATACGCAGTATTTT. Its translation: CASSLGLLKSTDTQYF.

A single count supports this clone. This sequence joins TRBV29-1 and TRBJ2-7; maybe TRBD1 (5 bases). V was trimmed by 3 bases and J by 3 bases, leaving 9 bases between them. CDR1 is SQVTM and CDR2 is ANQGSEA in the germline V gene. This CDR3 spans 12 amino acids. The CDR3 region has the DNA TGCAGCGTTGAGGCCGACAGCTACGAGCAGTACTTC. As protein: CSVEADSYEQYF.

This chain joins TRBV27 and TRBJ2-7; TRBD2 might be the D (6 bases). The germline V gene has CDR1 MNHEY and CDR2 SMNVEV (reference sequence). Trimming removed 5 bases from V and 9 bases from J, with 17 bases in between. The CDR3 length is 13 residues. CDR3 in amino acids: CASSLTTRSGQYF. DNA for the CDR3: TGTGCCAGCAGTCTCACGACTAGGTCAGGGCAGTACTTC.

This chain uses TRBV29-1 with TRBJ2-3, with D uncertain. CDR1 is SQVTM and CDR2 is ANQGSEA in the germline V gene. The CDR3 is 12 amino acids. The germline V and J ends were trimmed by 8 bases and 2 bases, with 11 bases remaining between them. The CDR3, as DNA: TGCAGCTCAGGCCTCGACACAGATACGCAGTATTTT. It specifies CSSGLDTDTQYF.

This rearrangement joins TRBV6-5 to TRBJ2-7, with a weak D call TRBD1 (6 bases). The CDR3 is made up of 13 amino acids. CDR1 and CDR2 from the germline V gene are MNHEY and SVGAGI. Trimming cost V 7 bases and J 1 base, with 11 bases left between them. CDR3 sequence (DNA): TGTGCCAGCACCGGGCAGGGGTCCTACGAGCAGTACTTC. As protein: CASTGQGSYEQYF.

This clone was seen only a few times. CDR3 in amino acids: CSVDFGTQETQYF. CDR3 coding DNA: TGCAGCGTTGATTTCGGGACTCAAGAGACCCAGTACTTC. This chain connects TRBV29-1 to TRBJ2-5, with D perhaps TRBD2 (6 bases). CDR3 size: 13 residues. The germline gives CDR1 SQVTM, CDR2 ANQGSEA. Trimming shortened V by 3 bases and J by 2 bases, and 10 bases separated the two germline ends.

The chain recombines TRBV7-8 with TRBJ2-5; 7 nucleotides align to TRBD2. This CDR3 has 13 residues. The ends lost 0 bases at V and 12 bases at J; junction bases unmatched: 7. Per germline, CDR1 SGHVS and CDR2 FQNEAQ. The CDR3 DNA is TGTGCCAGCAGCTTAGCGAGCGGGGATAAGAAGTACTTC. It is translated as CASSLASGDKKYF.

This chain connects TRBV29-1 to TRBJ2-7; unclear D gene. CDR1 is SQVTM and CDR2 is ANQGSEA in the germline V gene. The CDR3 has 12 amino acids. CDR3 sequence (DNA): TGCATCAAGCAGAAGGCGGCATACGAGCAGTACTTC. Translation gives CIKQKAAYEQYF.

The chain combines TRBV5-6 with TRBJ1-1; a possible D gene is TRBD1 (6 bases). With 3 bases removed from V and 4 bases from J, the gap between germline ends came to 10 bases. The CDR3 length is 13 residues. The V gene's germline CDR1 is SGHDT and CDR2 YYEEEE. For the CDR3, the DNA is TGTGCCAGCAGCTCGTCAGGGGTCACTGAAGCTTTCTTT. It codes for CASSSSGVTEAFF.

As DNA, the CDR3 is TGTGCCAGCAGCTCCCGGGGGGCCGTGTCGGCCGGGGAGCTGTTTTTT. Protein: CASSSRGAVSAGELFF. The rearrangement joins TRBV7-6 to TRBJ2-2; maybe TRBD2 (7 bases). Trimming left V 4 bases short and J 6 bases short, with 18 bases between. The CDR3 runs to 16 residues. In germline, CDR1 is SGHVS, CDR2 FNYEAQ.

The chain links TRBV5-1 to TRBJ2-3; TRBD2 agrees at 10 bases. The CDR3 contains 17 residues. CDR1 is SGHRS, CDR2 YFSETQ, per germline. J was trimmed by 3 bases and V by 4 bases; bases with no gene match: 11. The CDR3 region has the DNA TGCGCCAGCAGCCCGGGGTGGGCTAGCGGGGGAACAGATACGCAGTATTTT. Its protein product is CASSPGWASGGTDTQYF.

The chain joins TRBV7-7 to TRBJ2-7, with 8 bases lining up with TRBD2. From germline, CDR1 is SSHAT and CDR2 FNYEAQ (reference sequence). The CDR3 runs 13 residues. J was trimmed by 5 bases and V by 3 bases; bases with no gene match: 3. The CDR3 reads CASSFRGGHEQYF. The CDR3 coding sequence is TGTGCCAGCAGCTTCCGGGGGGGCCACGAGCAGTACTTC.

The chain uses TRBV10-3 and TRBJ2-5; 7 bases align to TRBD2. The CDR3 spans 18 residues. CDR1 is ENHRY, CDR2 SYGVKD, per germline. V trimming: 2 bases; J trimming: 3 bases; junction bases outside the gene matches: 15. CDR3 coding DNA: TGTGCCATCAGTGAGCTTATAGCGAGCGGGGCGGTCGAAGAGACCCAGTACTTC. This translates into CAISELIASGAVEETQYF.